This is a list of T cell receptor beta chains from one sample in a study of CD8 T cells in Susac syndrome. MiXCR was run by TCRdb on the immunoSEQ multiplex PCR reads, yielding one entry per CDR3 protein. The repertoire consists of roughly 190,000 distinct CDR3 sequences, with roughly 91% occurring once and the leading ten covering approximately 0.09%. The sample comprised CD4+ T cells from PBMCs. The receptors shown here come from a human donor with Susac syndrome. Both conserved end residues are part of each CDR3. A D gene is named only where the DNA matches it firmly. Clone size, where shown, is once, few, many, or a class for clones that have expanded.

j_gene | d_gene | v_gene | abundance | CDR3aa | CDR3nt
TRBJ2-7 | - | TRBV6-5 | - | CASSYGQGGHEQYF | TGTGCCAGCAGTTACGGGCAGGGGGGCCACGAGCAGTACTTC
TRBJ2-7 | - | TRBV20-1 | few | CSARAIQSSYEQYF | TGCAGTGCTAGAGCCATCCAGAGCTCCTACGAGCAGTACTTC
TRBJ2-1 | - | TRBV28 | - | CASNSYNEQFF | TGTGCCAGCAATTCCTACAATGAGCAGTTCTTC
TRBJ1-2 | - | TRBV15 | - | CATSRDLGTEYGYTF | TGTGCCACCAGCAGAGATCTAGGGACGGAGTATGGCTACACCTTC
TRBJ1-1 | - | TRBV2 | - | CASSLGLEAFF | TGTGCCAGCAGTCTCGGACTTGAAGCTTTCTTT
TRBJ2-1 | - | TRBV28 | - | CASSLDGGRWDRPSSYNEQFF | TGTGCCAGCAGTTTAGATGGGGGGCGCTGGGATAGGCCCAGCTCCTACAATGAGCAGTTCTTC
TRBJ2-1 | TRBD2 | TRBV27 | - | CASSSGVPGTNEQFF | TGTGCCAGCAGTAGCGGGGTCCCCGGGACGAATGAGCAGTTCTTC
TRBJ1-6 | TRBD1 | TRBV20-1 | - | CSAPGRQGKNSPLHF | TGCAGTGCCCCCGGCCGACAGGGGAAAAATTCACCCCTCCACTTT
TRBJ2-1 | TRBD2 | TRBV5-1 | - | CASSLALAGGSSNEQFF | TGCGCCAGCAGCTTGGCGCTGGCGGGGGGGTCTTCCAATGAGCAGTTCTTC
TRBJ2-2 | TRBD2 | TRBV3-1 | - | CASSQESLGPGGGNTGELFF | TGTGCCAGCAGCCAAGAATCTCTGGGGCCGGGAGGAGGGAACACCGGGGAGCTGTTTTTT
TRBJ1-1 | TRBD1 | TRBV18 | - | CASSPLTGSGTEAFF | TGTGCCAGCTCACCCCTGACAGGGTCGGGGACTGAAGCTTTCTTT
TRBJ2-7 | - | TRBV3-1 | - | CASSQGPGPYEQYF | TGTGCCAGCAGCCAAGGTCCGGGGCCCTACGAGCAGTACTTC
TRBJ2-2 | TRBD1 | TRBV6-1 | - | CASRTTGTANTGELFF | TGTGCCAGCAGAACAACCGGGACAGCCAACACCGGGGAGCTGTTTTTT
TRBJ2-3 | - | TRBV7-7 | - | CASSLEEERGSTDTQYF | TGTGCTAGCAGCCTCGAGGAGGAGAGGGGAAGCACAGATACGCAGTATTTT
TRBJ2-7 | TRBD2 | TRBV14 | - | CASSLSGTSAYEQYF | TGTGCCAGCAGCCTTTCCGGGACTAGTGCGTACGAGCAGTACTTC
TRBJ1-2 | - | TRBV5-1 | - | CASSLVSGLDGYTF | TGCGCCAGCAGCTTGGTGTCAGGGCTCGATGGCTACACCTTC
TRBJ2-5 | - | TRBV3-1 | - | CASTRQFQETQYF | TGTGCCAGCACCAGACAATTTCAAGAGACCCAGTACTTC
TRBJ2-7 | TRBD2 | TRBV12-3/TRBV12-4 | - | CASSLGSGSISAYEQYF | TGTGCCAGCAGTTTAGGTAGCGGGTCTATTTCCGCCTACGAGCAGTACTTC
TRBJ1-2 | - | TRBV28 | - | CASSRGDYGYTF | TGTGCCAGCAGTAGGGGAGACTATGGCTACACCTTC
TRBJ2-5 | - | TRBV11-2 | - | CASSSQPQETQYF | TGTGCCAGCAGCTCGCAGCCCCAAGAGACCCAGTACTTC
TRBJ2-3 | - | TRBV6-5 | - | CASSYSGQSTDTQYF | TGTGCCAGCAGTTACTCGGGCCAGTCTACAGATACGCAGTATTTT
TRBJ2-1 | - | TRBV13 | - | CASKGNSYNEQFF | TGTGCCAGCAAGGGGAACAGCTACAATGAGCAGTTCTTC
TRBJ1-3 | TRBD1 | TRBV19 | - | CASKLTGEAGNTIYF | TGTGCCAGTAAGCTGACAGGGGAAGCTGGAAACACCATATATTTT
TRBJ1-2 | - | TRBV10-3 | - | CAIRNPSNYGYTF | TGTGCCATCAGGAACCCGTCAAACTATGGCTACACCTTC
TRBJ2-3 | - | TRBV7-2 | once | CASSLVGGPGTDTQYF | TGTGCCAGCAGCTTAGTAGGGGGGCCCGGCACAGATACGCAGTATTTT
TRBJ1-1 | - | TRBV19 | - | CASVSEGWGRGTEAFF | TGTGCCAGTGTCTCCGAGGGGTGGGGGCGCGGTACTGAAGCTTTCTTT
TRBJ2-7 | TRBD2 | TRBV20-1 | - | CSANGLAGSSYEQYF | TGCAGTGCTAACGGACTAGCGGGGAGCTCCTACGAGCAGTACTTC
TRBJ2-1 | - | TRBV20-1 | once | CSAREKYGGAYNEQFF | TGCAGTGCTAGAGAAAAATACGGGGGAGCGTACAATGAGCAGTTCTTC
TRBJ2-2 | TRBD1 | TRBV6-1 | - | CASSEGGGSGELFF | TGTGCCAGCAGTGAAGGAGGGGGCTCCGGGGAGCTGTTTTTT
TRBJ1-2 | - | TRBV3-1 | once | CASSQTQSNYGYTF | TGTGCCAGCAGCCAAACACAGAGTAACTATGGCTACACCTTC
TRBJ2-3 | TRBD2 | TRBV12-3/TRBV12-4 | - | CASSTYRLAGGPTDTQYF | TGTGCCAGCAGTACATATAGACTAGCGGGAGGGCCAACAGATACGCAGTATTTT
TRBJ2-7 | - | TRBV30 | once | CAGGRVPHEQYF | TGTGCGGGAGGCCGGGTCCCCCACGAGCAGTACTTC
TRBJ1-4 | - | TRBV6-6 | - | CASSYSGPGSEKLFF | TGTGCCAGCAGTTACTCGGGACCGGGAAGTGAAAAACTGTTTTTT
TRBJ2-1 | TRBD2 | TRBV6-4 | - | CASSELAGVTYNEQFF | TGTGCCAGCAGTGAGTTAGCGGGAGTCACCTACAATGAGCAGTTCTTC
TRBJ2-1 | TRBD2 | TRBV5-1 | - | CASSLLASGEQFF | TGCGCCAGCAGCTTACTAGCTAGCGGCGAGCAGTTCTTC
TRBJ1-3 | - | TRBV10-3 | once | CAIRDVKHTDTIYF | TGTGCCATCAGGGACGTGAAGCACACGGACACCATATATTTT
TRBJ1-6 | - | TRBV20-1 | - | CSARWVGDGSPLHF | TGCAGTGCTAGATGGGTGGGGGACGGGTCACCCCTCCACTTT
TRBJ2-2 | - | TRBV24-1 | - | CATRGYTGELFF | TGTGCCACCAGGGGGTACACCGGGGAGCTGTTTTTT
TRBJ2-1 | TRBD1 | TRBV12-3/TRBV12-4 | - | CASNSGMGQRNEQFF | TGTGCCAGCAACTCCGGGATGGGACAGAGAAATGAGCAGTTCTTC
TRBJ2-3 | - | TRBV11-1 | few | CASSLLLVPTDTQYF | TGTGCCAGCAGCTTATTATTAGTACCAACAGATACGCAGTATTTT
TRBJ1-3 | - | TRBV5-4 | - | CASSFGGNTIYF | TGTGCCAGCAGCTTCGGTGGAAACACCATATATTTT
TRBJ2-7 | TRBD1 | TRBV5-1 | few | CASSSGTGVNYEQYF | TGCGCCAGCAGCTCGGGGACAGGGGTAAATTACGAGCAGTACTTC
TRBJ2-7 | TRBD1 | TRBV2 | - | CASHRGTGVYQRDYEQYF | TGTGCCAGCCACCGGGGGACAGGAGTTTATCAGCGCGACTACGAGCAGTACTTC
TRBJ1-2 | - | TRBV7-2 | - | CASSFDGGGYGYTF | TGTGCCAGCAGCTTCGACGGCGGGGGCTATGGCTACACCTTC
TRBJ2-1 | - | TRBV18 | - | CASSPPAPGVQFF | TGTGCCAGCTCACCACCTGCCCCAGGGGTGCAGTTCTTC
TRBJ2-5 | - | TRBV5-1 | few | CASSLNGGPQLTQYF | TGCGCCAGCAGCTTGAACGGGGGACCTCAACTGACCCAGTACTTC
TRBJ1-5 | - | TRBV30 | - | CAWSDGAGFNQPQHF | TGTGCCTGGAGTGACGGAGCGGGCTTCAATCAGCCCCAGCATTTT
TRBJ2-2 | TRBD1 | TRBV6-6 | - | CASSSPSGQGTGELFF | TGTGCCAGCAGTTCCCCCTCGGGACAGGGAACCGGGGAGCTGTTTTTT
TRBJ2-1 | - | TRBV4-1 | - | CASSQVRGVDEAYNEQFF | TGCGCCAGCAGCCAAGTAAGAGGAGTTGATGAGGCCTACAATGAGCAGTTCTTC
TRBJ2-5 | TRBD1 | TRBV5-1 | - | CASRTSGQGSWETQYF | TGCGCCAGCAGAACCTCCGGACAGGGGTCATGGGAGACCCAGTACTTC
TRBJ2-7 | TRBD2 | TRBV28 | - | CASSLFSGRGRYEQYF | TGTGCCAGCAGTTTATTTAGCGGGAGAGGGAGGTACGAGCAGTACTTC
TRBJ2-2 | - | TRBV12-3/TRBV12-4 | - | CASSVVPAGELFF | TGTGCCAGCAGTGTGGTTCCTGCCGGGGAGCTGTTTTTT
TRBJ2-7 | TRBD1 | TRBV5-1 | - | CASSLNRDRGFYEQYF | TGCGCCAGCAGTTTGAACCGGGACAGGGGCTTCTACGAGCAGTACTTC
TRBJ2-6 | - | TRBV27 | once | CASSWATGISGANVLTF | TGTGCCAGCAGCTGGGCGACAGGCATCTCTGGGGCCAACGTCCTGACTTTC
TRBJ1-1 | - | TRBV7-2 | - | CASSLGAGENTEAFF | TGTGCCAGCAGCTTAGGAGCAGGTGAGAACACTGAAGCTTTCTTT
TRBJ2-1 | - | TRBV11-3 | - | CASSLSGEPNEQFF | TGTGCCAGCAGCTTATCAGGGGAACCCAATGAGCAGTTCTTC
TRBJ1-5 | - | TRBV6-2/TRBV6-3 | - | CASSYQGSNQPQHF | TGTGCCAGCAGTTACCAAGGTAGCAATCAGCCCCAGCATTTT
TRBJ1-5 | TRBD1 | TRBV24-1 | - | CATSDSSGTAKYQPQHF | TGTGCCACCAGTGATTCATCCGGGACAGCAAAATATCAGCCCCAGCATTTT
TRBJ2-5 | TRBD2 | TRBV3-1 | - | CASSQRTSGPQETQYF | TGTGCCAGCAGCCAAAGGACTAGCGGACCTCAAGAGACCCAGTACTTC